What follows are 22 T cell receptor beta chains derived from one specimen sequenced in a study of shared clonotypes between healthy human individuals. The protocol was immunoSEQ multiplex PCR, while the TCRdb copy is restricted to in-frame clones and leaves out a portion. This sample carries about 530,000 clones, 60% to 80% of them seen once, and the ten largest clones take approximately 13%. What was sequenced was PBMCs. These receptors were obtained from a woman in her thirties or forties in good health. Some clones in this sample may be carry-over from other donors' samples.

The CDR3 sequence: CASLPEGGTAYEQYF. The CDR3 coding sequence is TGTGCCAGCCTCCCGGAAGGGGGGACAGCCTACGAGCAGTACTTC. The chain uses TRBV11-2 and TRBJ2-7, with D possibly TRBD1 on 7 matching bases. Trimming took off 8 bases at V and 2 bases at J, with 19 bases between the two ends. The germline CDR1 and CDR2 sequences are SGHAT and FQNNGV. The CDR3 totals 15 residues.

The chain couples TRBV7-3 to TRBJ2-3, with 9 bases aligning to TRBD2. Germline-derived CDR1 and CDR2 are SGHTA and FQGTGA. V was clipped by 0 bases and J by 6 bases; unmatched bases: 7. The CDR3 consists of 16 residues. The CDR3: CASSLTLLAGSDTQYF. The CDR3 DNA reads as TGTGCCAGCAGCTTAACCCTGCTAGCGGGAAGCGATACGCAGTATTTT.

The chain uses TRBV28 and TRBJ2-2; D possibly uses TRBD1 or TRBD2 (5 bases each). The CDR3 extends over 13 amino acids. The V end was cut by 2 bases, the J end by 7 bases, with 8 bases between. Germline assignment: CDR1 MDHEN and CDR2 SYDVKM. CDR3 in DNA: TGTGCCAGCAGTTTAGGGACCTACGGGGAGCTGTTTTTT. Translated, it gives CASSLGTYGELFF.

This chain joins TRBV4-1 and TRBJ2-2; 8 bases match TRBD2. Unmatched junction bases numbered 16, after V lost 6 bases and J lost 7 bases. Looked up from germline, CDR1 is MGHRA and CDR2 is YSYEKL. The CDR3 is 17 residues long. CDR3 nucleotide sequence: TGCGCCAGCAGGGTTTATGATTCAGCGGGAGCAAACGGGGAGCTGTTTTTT. Encoded protein: CASRVYDSAGANGELFF.

The chain couples TRBV15 to TRBJ2-5, with 11 bases lining up with TRBD1. CDR1 and CDR2 (germline): LNHNV, YYDKDF (reference sequence). The CDR3 sequence is 14 residues long. V was clipped by 0 bases and J by 9 bases; unmatched bases: 3. CDR3 amino acids: CATSREGQGGAQYF. The CDR3 DNA reads as TGTGCCACCAGCAGAGAGGGACAGGGGGGGGCCCAGTACTTC.

As to this clone: Within the sample, other DNA sequences also encode this same CDR3. The V call is TRBV7-2, the J call TRBJ2-5; TRBD2 matches at 10 bases. V trimming: 3 bases; J trimming: 4 bases; junction bases outside the gene matches: 8. The germline V gene encodes CDR1 SGHTA and CDR2 FQGNSA. The CDR3 has 16 residues. CDR3 sequence reads: CASSFRAGGPLETQYF. In nucleotides, the CDR3 is TGTGCCAGCAGCTTTCGAGCGGGAGGGCCTCTAGAGACCCAGTACTTC.

This sequence joins TRBV2 and TRBJ1-2, with D perhaps matching TRBD1 (6 bases). The V and J ends lost 6 bases and 6 bases respectively, with 17 bases between them. Per the germline V gene, CDR1 is SNHLY and CDR2 is FYNNEI. CDR3 length equals 14 residues. CDR3 sequence reads: CASRVNRVTDGYTF. The CDR3 DNA sequence: TGTGCCAGCAGAGTAAACAGGGTTACCGATGGCTACACCTTC.

This chain connects TRBV28 to TRBJ2-7; 16 bases are shared with TRBD2. The CDR3 consists of 18 residues. Trimming removed 6 bases from V and 5 bases from J; junction bases left unmatched: 13. The germline V gene encodes CDR1 MDHEN and CDR2 SYDVKM. The chain's CDR3 is CASRSWGLAGGPLNEQYF. CDR3 nucleotide sequence: TGTGCCAGCAGATCCTGGGGACTAGCGGGAGGGCCACTTAACGAGCAGTACTTC.

The genes are TRBV11-2 and TRBJ2-2; TRBD2 is a possible D gene (6 bases). This CDR3 has 15 amino acids. Per the germline V gene, CDR1 is SGHAT and CDR2 is FQNNGV. The ends were cut back, 0 bases at V and 7 bases at J, with 12 bases in the middle. CDR3: CASSLDFPEGGELFF. CDR3 sequence (DNA): TGTGCCAGCAGCTTAGATTTTCCGGAGGGCGGGGAGCTGTTTTTT.

This clone was counted once. V usage is TRBV9 and J usage is TRBJ2-7; no reliable D call. V was shortened by 0 bases and J by 5 bases, with 9 bases between the two germline ends. Germline lookup yields CDR1 SGDLS and CDR2 YYNGEE. The CDR3 length is 13 residues. The DNA for the CDR3 is TGTGCCAGCAGCGTAGTAATGTTTGACGAGCAGTACTTC. This gives the protein CASSVVMFDEQYF.

Here the CDR3 reads CASSGFTYYNEQFF. In DNA form, the CDR3 reads TGTGCCAGCAGTGGCTTTACCTATTACAATGAGCAGTTCTTC. J is TRBJ2-1 and V is TRBV6-1; no firm D call. Germline V CDR1 and CDR2: MNHNS, SASEGT. Trimming removed 4 bases at V and 4 bases at J, with 11 bases between. The CDR3 contains 14 residues.

CDR3 nucleotides: TGTGCCAGCAGTCCCCGGACAGGGACCGGACTAGCGGGAGCTCAGGGGGAGCTGTTTTTT. Its protein product is CASSPRTGTGLAGAQGELFF. The chain links TRBV28 to TRBJ2-2; 13 bases fit TRBD2. Germline V gene data show CDR1 as MDHEN and CDR2 as SYDVKM. The junction had 20 bases not matched to a gene; V was cut back by 5 bases and J by 8 bases. This CDR3 has 20 residues.

This clone has only a few counts. This sequence joins TRBV2 and TRBJ2-3, with unresolved D. Germline values: CDR1 SNHLY, CDR2 FYNNEI. Trimming removed 6 bases from V and 0 bases from J, with 13 bases in between. The CDR3 runs to 15 residues. CDR3 protein: CASRFRGSSTDTQYF. The CDR3 nucleotides read TGTGCCAGCAGGTTCCGCGGATCTAGCACAGATACGCAGTATTTT.

CDR3 in amino acids: CASSLGQGANGYTF. For the CDR3, the DNA is TGTGCCAGCAGCTTGGGGCAGGGGGCGAATGGCTACACCTTC. This chain links TRBV5-4 with TRBJ1-2; 8 nucleotides match TRBD1. The J segment lost 6 bases and the V segment lost 0 bases, leaving 4 bases of the junction unmatched. CDR1 and CDR2 from the germline V gene are SGHNT and YYREEE (reference sequence). The CDR3 contains 14 residues.

The rearrangement links TRBV29-1 to TRBJ2-1, with 7 bases matching TRBD2. Germline trimming cut 4 bases from V and 4 bases from J; bases unmatched to any gene: 7. Germline V gene sequence: CDR1 SQVTM, CDR2 ANQGSEA. CDR3 length: 14 residues. The CDR3 DNA reads as TGCAGCGTTGCTCTCTCCGGGAGGTACAATGAGCAGTTCTTC. Encoded protein: CSVALSGRYNEQFF.

The chain combines TRBV7-6 with TRBJ2-3, with TRBD2 matching 7 bases. V trimming: 2 bases; J trimming: 4 bases; junction bases outside the gene matches: 3. CDR1 and CDR2 from the germline V gene are SGHVS and FNYEAQ. The CDR3 runs to 14 residues. CDR3 coding DNA: TGTGCCAGCAGCTTAAGGCGGGAGTCAGATACGCAGTATTTT. Translated: CASSLRRESDTQYF.

This chain uses TRBV27 with TRBJ2-5; the match to TRBD2 covers 11 bases. Looked up from germline, CDR1 is MNHEY and CDR2 is SMNVEV (reference sequence). This CDR3 contains 15 residues. V lost 4 bases, J lost 1 base, and 2 bases stayed unmatched. The CDR3 sequence: CASSSTSGGQETQYF. The CDR3, as DNA: TGTGCCAGCAGTTCCACTAGCGGGGGCCAAGAGACCCAGTACTTC.

This clone came up once. The chain employs TRBV30 and TRBJ2-2; TRBD1 matches 7 bases. The CDR3 has 14 residues. Germline CDR1 GTSNPN, CDR2 SVGIG (reference sequence). J gave up 3 bases and V 3 bases, and 4 bases lay outside the gene matches. This CDR3 reads CAWRQGRDTGELFF. For the CDR3, the DNA is TGTGCCTGGAGACAGGGGCGGGACACCGGGGAGCTGTTTTTT.

The gene calls are TRBV7-9 and TRBJ2-5, with D perhaps matching TRBD2 (5 bases). In germline, CDR1 is SEHNR, CDR2 FQNEAQ (reference sequence). The V end lost 2 bases, the J end lost 7 bases, and 11 bases lay between the germline ends. This CDR3 region has 13 residues. The CDR3 region is CASSLIQRGTQYF. DNA for the CDR3: TGTGCCAGCAGCTTAATCCAACGGGGGACCCAGTACTTC.

This clone was seen a single time. The chain uses TRBV19 and TRBJ1-2, with a possible D match to TRBD1 (6 bases). The CDR3 extends over 14 amino acids. The ends were cut back, 4 bases at V and 2 bases at J, with 11 bases in the middle. Germline loops: CDR1 LNHDA, CDR2 SQIVND (reference sequence). The CDR3 DNA reads as TGTGCCAGTAGTACACTCGGGACAAACTATGGCTACACCTTC. This gives the protein CASSTLGTNYGYTF.

This clone appeared once. This chain joins TRBV28 and TRBJ1-6; D is perhaps TRBD1 (5 bases). There are 13 residues in the CDR3. V lost 7 bases to trimming and J lost 7 bases, with 11 bases between them. CDR1 is MDHEN and CDR2 is SYDVKM in the germline V gene. The CDR3 coding sequence is TGTGCCAGCATCAGGGAGGAAAATTCACCCCTCCACTTT. This encodes CASIREENSPLHF. Full variable domain (rest looked up from reference TRBV28 and TRBJ1-6): DVKVTQSSRYLVKRTGEKVFLECVQDMDHENMFWYRQDPGLGLRLIYFSYDVKMKEKGDIPEGYSVSREKKERFSLILESASTNQTSMYLCASIREENSPLHFGNGTRLTVT.

In regard to this clone: Other nucleotide sequences from this sample produce the same CDR3. J is TRBJ1-2 and V is TRBV7-9; 9 nucleotides align to TRBD1. From germline, CDR1 is SEHNR and CDR2 FQNEAQ (reference sequence). This CDR3 has 14 amino acids. The J segment lost 3 bases and the V segment lost 5 bases, leaving 4 bases of the junction unmatched. The CDR3 spells CASSTRTGDYGYTF. Written as DNA, the CDR3 is TGTGCCAGCAGCACACGGACAGGGGACTATGGCTACACCTTC.